One and the same sample provided the 32 T cell receptor beta chains below, sequenced in a study of T cell responses to AZD1222 COVID-19 vaccine. The data were produced by immunoSEQ multiplex PCR, yet TCRdb's version contains in-frame clones alone and is incomplete. Of some 130,000 clones listed, around 90% were seen once; the top ten hold about 8.3%. The sequencing here drew on peripheral blood, taken on day 0 of AZD1222 vaccination. These receptor sequences come from an adult in good health.

This clone showed up just once. The genes are TRBV6-5 and TRBJ1-2; no clear D. Germline-derived CDR1 and CDR2 are MNHEY and SVGAGI. The CDR3 spans 11 residues. V was clipped by 4 bases and J by 7 bases, with 7 bases between them. CDR3 DNA: TGTGCCAGCAGTTCCGGTTTTGGCTACACCTTC. This gives the protein CASSSGFGYTF.

This sequence joins TRBV9 and TRBJ1-3, with a tentative D call TRBD1 (5 bases). Trimming removed 4 bases from V and 4 bases from J, with 12 bases in between. This CDR3 has 14 amino acids. Germline V gene sequence: CDR1 SGDLS, CDR2 YYNGEE. The CDR3 here is CASSTTGGGNTIYF. In DNA, the CDR3 is TGTGCCAGCAGCACTACTGGGGGGGGAAACACCATATATTTT.

The chain combines TRBV5-4 with TRBJ2-2; 9 bases line up with TRBD1. The CDR3 loop spans 16 amino acids. Germline trimming cut 1 base from V and 4 bases from J; bases unmatched to any gene: 5. Germline V gene sequence: CDR1 SGHNT, CDR2 YYREEE (reference sequence). The chain's CDR3 is CASSLNRGRFTGELFF. The DNA for the CDR3 is TGTGCCAGCAGCTTGAACAGGGGGCGGTTCACCGGGGAGCTGTTTTTT.

The CDR3 bases are TGTGCCAGTAGTATTCAGGACACATCCTACGAGCAGTACTTC. Translation gives CASSIQDTSYEQYF. The chain joins TRBV19 to TRBJ2-7; D may be TRBD1 (5 bases). Per the germline V gene, CDR1 is LNHDA and CDR2 is SQIVND (reference sequence). Trimming pared 3 bases from V and 1 base from J, leaving 10 bases between. The CDR3 has 14 residues.

The rearrangement uses TRBV10-3 and TRBJ1-4; no clear D. This CDR3 is 16 amino acids long. The V end was cut by 4 bases, the J end by 0 bases, with 12 bases between. The germline gives CDR1 ENHRY, CDR2 SYGVKD. This CDR3 reads CAISAGSGATNEKLFF. CDR3 DNA sequence: TGTGCCATCAGTGCCGGGTCGGGCGCAACTAATGAAAAACTGTTTTTT.

The chain carries TRBV5-1 and TRBJ2-7, with TRBD2 identical over 7 bases. The CDR3 is made up of 15 amino acids. Looked up from germline, CDR1 is SGHRS and CDR2 is YFSETQ. V lost 6 bases, J lost 0 bases, and 9 bases stayed unmatched. CDR3 region: CASNMGGTNSYEQYF. In nucleotides, the CDR3 is TGCGCCAGCAACATGGGGGGGACCAACTCCTACGAGCAGTACTTC.

The rearrangement joins TRBV5-6 to TRBJ1-4, with 7 positions matching TRBD1. The CDR3 is 15 amino acids. V lost 3 bases and J lost 7; bases outside the gene matches: 9. CDR1 is SGHDT, CDR2 YYEEEE, per germline. This chain's CDR3 is CASSSTGQGGEKLFF. In DNA, the CDR3 is TGTGCCAGCAGCTCAACTGGCCAGGGGGGTGAAAAACTGTTTTTT.

This sequence joins TRBV3-1 (or the pseudogene TRBV3-2) and TRBJ1-1, with 9 bases fitting TRBD1. V shed 4 bases, J shed 5 bases, and the junction held 11 bases outside the gene matches. CDR1 LGHDT and CDR2 YNNKEL come from the germline V gene (reference sequence). The CDR3 runs to 16 residues. CDR3 protein: CASSRGGGQGTTEAFF. Written as DNA, the CDR3 is TGTGCCAGCAGCCGGGGGGGAGGACAGGGGACGACTGAAGCTTTCTTT.

The rearrangement links TRBV11-3 to TRBJ1-6; D uncertain. The CDR3 consists of 13 residues. Germline V lookup: CDR1 SGHNT, CDR2 YENEEA. Trimming took off 4 bases at V and 6 bases at J, with 7 bases between the two ends. The chain's CDR3 is CASSSRRNSPLHF. In DNA, the CDR3 is TGTGCCAGCAGCTCAAGACGTAATTCACCCCTCCACTTT.

The DNA of the CDR3 is TGTGCCACCAGTGACCAGACAGGGAGCGCAGATACGCAGTATTTT. Protein sequence: CATSDQTGSADTQYF. The rearrangement joins TRBV24-1 to TRBJ2-3, with 7 bases fitting TRBD1. The V and J ends lost 4 bases and 4 bases, in that order; junction bases with no gene match: 7. The CDR3 is 15 residues long. Germline lookup yields CDR1 KGHDR and CDR2 SFDVKD.

This chain joins TRBV6-5 and TRBJ1-1, with TRBD1 matching 8 bases. CDR3 length: 13 amino acids. CDR1 and CDR2 (germline): MNHEY, SVGAGI. V shed 6 bases, J shed 7 bases, and the junction held 7 bases outside the gene matches. CDR3 DNA: TGTGCCAGCAGGCTGGACAGGGTAGGTGAAGCTTTCTTT. Translating it yields CASRLDRVGEAFF.

The rearrangement links TRBV28 to TRBJ2-7; D is unresolved. V was shortened by 7 bases and J by 0 bases, with 16 bases between the two germline ends. The CDR3 length is 15 residues. CDR1 and CDR2 (germline): MDHEN, SYDVKM. The CDR3 region is CASTFEKLSSYEQYF. CDR3 sequence (DNA): TGTGCCAGCACCTTCGAAAAGTTGAGCTCCTACGAGCAGTACTTC. Full variable domain (remainder filled in from reference TRBV28 and TRBJ2-7): DVKVTQSSRYLVKRTGEKVFLECVQDMDHENMFWYRQDPGLGLRLIYFSYDVKMKEKGDIPEGYSVSREKKERFSLILESASTNQTSMYLCASTFEKLSSYEQYFGPGTRLTVT.

The sample holds one count of this clone. This chain joins TRBV19 and TRBJ1-2; TRBD1 matches 12 bases. V shed 5 bases and J 4 bases; nucleotides not matched to a gene: 8. The germline V gene encodes CDR1 LNHDA and CDR2 SQIVND (reference sequence). The CDR3 loop spans 16 amino acids. The CDR3 DNA reads TGTGCCAGTAGTCCCCGGGGGACAGGGGGCGCCTATGGCTACACCTTC. It is translated as CASSPRGTGGAYGYTF.

This sequence joins TRBV10-3 and TRBJ2-7; no clear D gene. Trimming removed 6 bases from V and 3 bases from J, with 12 bases in between. Germline loops: CDR1 ENHRY, CDR2 SYGVKD. This CDR3 contains 13 residues. This chain's CDR3 is CAISSDKGYEQYF. The CDR3 DNA reads as TGTGCCATCAGCTCCGACAAGGGCTACGAGCAGTACTTC.

The V call is TRBV7-3, the J call TRBJ1-2, with D possibly TRBD1 on 6 matching bases. The length of the CDR3 is 13 residues. The V and J ends lost 2 bases and 8 bases respectively, with 12 bases between them. Germline V gives CDR1 SGHTA, CDR2 FQGTGA. The CDR3 bases are TGTGCCAGCAGCTTAGGCCAGGGGTACGGCTACACCTTC. It codes for CASSLGQGYGYTF.

This chain uses TRBV6-5 with TRBJ1-2; D remains ambiguous. V was pared by 8 bases and J by 4 bases, with 8 bases between. The CDR3 covers 11 residues. CDR1 is MNHEY and CDR2 is SVGAGI in the germline V gene. The CDR3 bases are TGTGCCAGCGTTCTCGGCTATGGCTACACCTTC. Protein sequence: CASVLGYGYTF.

The chain is built from TRBV10-3 and TRBJ2-7; possible D gene TRBD2, 6 bases. The germline CDR1 and CDR2 sequences are ENHRY and SYGVKD. Trimming removed 3 bases at V and 2 bases at J, with 8 bases between. CDR3 length: 13 residues. The CDR3 DNA sequence: TGTGCCATCAGTGAAGCGGGTACCTACGAGCAGTACTTC. It yields the protein CAISEAGTYEQYF.

The chain has TRBV12-5 and TRBJ2-3; D remains unclear. V gave up 2 bases and J gave up 6 bases, with 3 bases separating them. The CDR3 is 11 residues long. Looked up from germline, CDR1 is LGHNT and CDR2 is FRNRAP. The CDR3 spells CASGLSDTQYF. The CDR3 region has the DNA TGTGCTAGTGGTTTGTCGGATACGCAGTATTTT.

V and J are TRBV7-9 and TRBJ1-2; 9 bases are a match to TRBD1. CDR1 and CDR2 from the germline V gene are SEHNR and FQNEAQ (reference sequence). The CDR3 has 14 residues. Trimming at V came to 7 bases and at J to 1 base, leaving 4 bases not matched to a gene. The CDR3 DNA follows: TGTGCCAGCACCCCGGGACAGGGTAACTATGGCTACACCTTC. Protein sequence: CASTPGQGNYGYTF.

This chain connects TRBV11-3 to TRBJ2-1; D gene uncertain. Per the germline V gene, CDR1 is SGHNT and CDR2 is YENEEA. This CDR3 has 12 amino acids. The ends were cut back, 5 bases at V and 8 bases at J, with 10 bases in the middle. The DNA for the CDR3 is TGTGCCAGCAGCCTGGACGGAGATGAGCAGTTCTTC. Translation: CASSLDGDEQFF.

This rearrangement joins TRBV18 to TRBJ2-1; TRBD2 is a possible D gene (7 bases). The CDR3 spans 12 residues. With 2 bases removed from V and 13 bases from J, the gap between germline ends came to 12 bases. Germline assignment: CDR1 KGHSH and CDR2 LQKENI. The CDR3 here is CASSPAGAVQFF. CDR3 DNA sequence: TGTGCCAGCTCACCAGCGGGGGCCGTCCAGTTCTTC.

This chain links TRBV7-2 with TRBJ2-2, with 8 bases that match TRBD1. The germline gives CDR1 SGHTA, CDR2 FQGNSA. This CDR3 is built from 16 residues. Trimming at V came to 4 bases and at J to 6 bases, leaving 10 bases not matched to a gene. For the CDR3, the DNA is TGTGCCAGCAGCTCCGGACAGGGTGGATTGGCCGGGGAGCTGTTTTTT. Encoded protein: CASSSGQGGLAGELFF.

This clone has just one count. The rearrangement joins TRBV9 to TRBJ2-2, with TRBD1 matching over 8 bases. The CDR3 consists of 15 residues. Germline V gene sequence: CDR1 SGDLS, CDR2 YYNGEE. The junction had 7 bases not matched to a gene; V was cut back by 2 bases and J by 7 bases. CDR3 residues: CASSVNGQGSGELFF. Here the CDR3 DNA reads TGTGCCAGCAGCGTGAACGGACAGGGTAGCGGGGAGCTGTTTTTT.

This rearrangement joins TRBV6-5 to TRBJ1-2; D not resolved. V was clipped by 0 bases and J by 0 bases, with 8 bases between them. CDR3 length: 15 amino acids. Germline V gene data show CDR1 as MNHEY and CDR2 as SVGAGI. The CDR3 region has the DNA TGTGCCAGCAGTTACTCCGCGTTCACTAACTATGGCTACACCTTC. Translated, it gives CASSYSAFTNYGYTF.

The chain uses TRBV5-6 and TRBJ1-6; 8 nucleotides agree with TRBD1. The germline V gene has CDR1 SGHDT and CDR2 YYEEEE. V lost 4 bases to trimming and J lost 5 bases; unmatched junction nucleotides: 8. The CDR3 totals 16 residues. The CDR3 loop is CASSGRGRPHNSPLHF. CDR3 nucleotide sequence: TGTGCCAGCAGCGGCAGGGGGCGTCCCCATAATTCACCCCTCCACTTT.

Turning to this clone: A junction boundary mismatches the germline segment, possibly from a read error. The V call is TRBV20-1, the J call TRBJ1-2; no reliable D call. Looked up from germline, CDR1 is DFQATT and CDR2 is SNEGSKA (reference sequence). The CDR3 sequence is 11 residues long. CDR3 residues: CSARERGGYTF. The CDR3 nucleotides read TGCAGTGCTCGAGAGCGAGGTGGCTACACCTTC.

The gene calls are TRBV4-1 and TRBJ2-7, with D uncertain. CDR1 and CDR2 from the germline V gene are MGHRA and YSYEKL. Trimming removed 1 base from V and 2 bases from J, with 9 bases in between. CDR3 length: 14 residues. The CDR3 bases are TGCGCCAGCAGCCAAGTTGGCGGAGCCTACGAGCAGTACTTC. Translated, it gives CASSQVGGAYEQYF.

The CDR3 nucleotides are TGTGCCAGCAGTCAACAGACCGACACTGAAGCTTTCTTT. This sequence encodes CASSQQTDTEAFF. The chain carries TRBV6-5 and TRBJ1-1; D is undetermined. Germline values: CDR1 MNHEY, CDR2 SVGAGI. V lost 5 bases and J lost 3, with 10 bases in between. The CDR3 consists of 13 residues.

The V gene is TRBV28, the J gene TRBJ2-1, with a possible D match to TRBD1 (6 bases). V lost 6 bases, J lost 15 bases, and 18 bases lay in between. The CDR3 is made up of 12 amino acids. Germline CDR1 is MDHEN and CDR2 is SYDVKM. CDR3 region: CASSLQGLPWFF. Written as DNA, the CDR3 is TGTGCCAGCAGCCTACAGGGTCTCCCCTGGTTCTTC.

This rearrangement joins TRBV9 to TRBJ1-5, with 7 bases lining up with TRBD1. CDR1 and CDR2 from the germline V gene are SGDLS and YYNGEE. CDR3 size: 16 residues. V was pared by 4 bases and J by 2 bases, with 9 bases of the junction left unmatched. The CDR3 DNA reads TGTGCCAGCAGCCCTACCGGAGGGGGCGGCAATCAGCCCCAGCATTTT. This codes for CASSPTGGGGNQPQHF.

This chain joins TRBV5-1 and TRBJ2-6; TRBD1 might be the D (5 bases). In germline, CDR1 is SGHRS, CDR2 YFSETQ. This CDR3 contains 15 residues. Trimming stripped 4 bases from V and 1 base from J, with 9 bases between. CDR3: CASSRDSSGANVLTF. CDR3 DNA: TGCGCCAGCAGCCGTGACAGTTCTGGGGCCAACGTCCTGACTTTC. The whole variable domain, remainder taken from reference TRBV5-1 and TRBJ2-6, is KAGVTQTPRYLIKTRGQQVTLSCSPISGHRSVSWYQQTPGQGLQFLFEYFSETQRNKGNFPGRFSGRQFSNSRSEMNVSTLELGDSALYLCASSRDSSGANVLTFGAGSRLTVL.

This chain links TRBV10-2 with TRBJ2-7; 8 bases are a match to TRBD1. V shed 8 bases, J shed 3 bases, and the junction held 0 bases outside the gene matches. Germline V gives CDR1 WSHSY, CDR2 SAAADI. The CDR3 runs to 11 residues. This CDR3 reads CASGQGYEQYF. The CDR3 region has the DNA TGCGCCAGCGGACAGGGCTACGAGCAGTACTTC.